This TCR beta chain was captured in a study of T cell responses to AZD1222 COVID-19 vaccine. Points from the study as a whole: Only a handful of individuals given AZD1222 were seropositive at baseline. Only after the peak T cell response were repertoires sampled.

V lost 5 bases to trimming and J lost 4 bases, with 11 bases between them. In germline, CDR1 is LGHNA, CDR2 YSLEER. CDR3 length: 13 amino acids. Comment on this clone: What it binds is not known.

Second-dose timings of about 4 or about 12 weeks were pooled. Assay used: immunoSEQ multiplex PCR; TCRdb lists only in-frame clones, some missing. The table lists roughly 200,000 clones, about nine tenths of them singletons. The sequence was obtained from an adult who received the AZD1222 COVID-19 vaccine. The material sequenced was peripheral blood, taken 28 days after the second AZD1222 dose. The chain has TRBV4-3 and TRBJ2-5, with D unresolved. As DNA, the CDR3 is TGCGCCAGCAGCTTCCACACTGGAGAGACCCAGTACTTC. This encodes CASSFHTGETQYF.